The present T cell receptor (beta chain) was sequenced within a study of spatial heterogeneity in lung cancer. For the study at large: Among detected sequences, beta-chain ones consistently exceeded alpha-chain ones in number. The study's findings and limits: Ubiquitous, expanded tumor-derived TCRs were more frequently observed in blood at resection than at follow-up.

The germline V gene encodes CDR1 SGHRS and CDR2 YFSETQ. CDR3 length: 16 amino acids. V lost 4 bases to trimming and J lost 4 bases; unmatched junction nucleotides: 12. Time point given: sample taken at primary tumor resection. Unsorted whole RNA samples from tumor, nontumor lung or frozen PBMC were sequenced. About 73 TRACERx patients with early, untreated non-small cell lung cancer donated samples. This clonotype was detected ten times or more. Its antigen is as yet unknown. The library protocol tagged each TCR cDNA with a unique molecular identifier. TCRdb passed the 5' RACE reads through MiXCR, listing each CDR3 protein once. The sample has nearly 50,000 distinct CDR3 sequences; roughly 7.2% are singletons.

The sequencing here drew on PBMCs, taken at surgery. This TCR was sampled from a female donor with early-stage non-small cell lung cancer. This chain connects TRBV5-1 to TRBJ2-3, with 7 bases aligning to TRBD1. CDR3 bases: TGCGCCAGCAGCCGTCTCGGTACAGGGACAGCAGATACGCAGTATTTT. Translating gives CASSRLGTGTADTQYF.